Following are 32 T cell receptor beta chains from one sample sequenced in a study of cytomegalovirus exposure and HLA in healthy donors. 60 Vbeta and 13 Jbeta primers were used in PCR. The repertoire was sequenced with immunoSEQ multiplex PCR; TCRdb's copy has only in-frame clones and lacks some. Here the sample spans 130,000 to 150,000 clones, roughly four fifths being singletons. Sequences were obtained from PBMCs. Receptors originate from a man between 35 and 55 years old in good health and CMV-seropositive.

The chain combines TRBV6-6 with TRBJ2-7, with D maybe TRBD2 (5 bases). Deletions cut 10 bases from V and 7 bases from J, with 5 bases between. The CDR3 is 8 residues long. CDR1 is MNHNY and CDR2 is SVGAGI in the germline V gene (reference sequence). The CDR3 DNA reads as TGTGCCACGGGAGAGCAGTACTTC. Protein: CATGEQYF.

CDR3 coding DNA: TGTGCCAGCAGCCAAGACTTAGCTACAGGGGCGGTGAACACTGAAGCTTTCTTT. This gives the protein CASSQDLATGAVNTEAFF. The genes are TRBV4-2 and TRBJ1-1, with 7 bases that match TRBD1. Germline V gene sequence: CDR1 LGHNA, CDR2 YNFKEQ. V was pared by 0 bases and J by 0 bases, with 10 bases of the junction left unmatched. The CDR3 totals 18 residues.

V usage is TRBV27 and J usage is TRBJ2-3, with 9 bases that match TRBD1. The ends lost 3 bases at V and 1 base at J; junction bases unmatched: 8. Looked up from germline, CDR1 is MNHEY and CDR2 is SMNVEV (reference sequence). The CDR3 spans 17 residues. Written as DNA, the CDR3 is TGTGCCAGCAGTTTTGTGGGACAGGGTGTGGGCACAGATACGCAGTATTTT. Translated, it gives CASSFVGQGVGTDTQYF.

The chain recombines TRBV15 with TRBJ1-1; D possibly corresponds to TRBD1 (5 bases). The CDR3 runs to 16 residues. Germline V gene data show CDR1 as LNHNV and CDR2 as YYDKDF (reference sequence). V lost 2 bases to trimming and J lost 4 bases, with 17 bases between them. CDR3 DNA: TGTGCCACCAGCAGAATAACAGGCTCTCCGGGCACTGAAGCTTTCTTT. Its protein is CATSRITGSPGTEAFF.

The chain uses TRBV5-8 and TRBJ2-2, with D possibly TRBD1 on 6 matching bases. Trimming took off 2 bases at V and 0 bases at J, with 14 bases between the two ends. The CDR3 extends over 17 amino acids. Germline assignment: CDR1 SGHTS and CDR2 YDEGEE. The CDR3 loop is CASSFYKDSSNTGELFF. The CDR3 DNA reads TGTGCCAGCAGCTTCTATAAGGACAGCTCGAACACCGGGGAGCTGTTTTTT.

This sequence joins TRBV10-3 and TRBJ1-1; TRBD1 matches at 7 bases. The CDR3 totals 13 residues. The germline V gene encodes CDR1 ENHRY and CDR2 SYGVKD. The V segment lost 6 bases and the J segment 4 bases; nucleotides outside the gene matches: 5. The CDR3 DNA follows: TGTGCCATCAGCGCGACAGGGAGCACTGAAGCTTTCTTT. This sequence encodes CAISATGSTEAFF.

This chain uses TRBV30 with TRBJ1-5, with a weak D call TRBD1 (5 bases). The V and J ends lost 4 bases and 3 bases respectively, with 13 bases between them. The germline V gene has CDR1 GTSNPN and CDR2 SVGIG (reference sequence). This CDR3 comprises 14 residues. The CDR3 DNA reads as TGTGCCTGGAATCAGGGAGGGCCCAATCAGCCCCAGCATTTT. This codes for CAWNQGGPNQPQHF.

The chain combines TRBV15 with TRBJ2-3; TRBD1 matches 8 bases. The trim removed 1 base at V and 6 bases at J, leaving 9 bases unmatched. The CDR3 is 16 amino acids. The germline CDR1 and CDR2 sequences are LNHNV and YYDKDF (reference sequence). The CDR3 spells CATSRGVGQATDTQYF. The CDR3 nucleotides read TGTGCCACCAGCAGAGGCGTGGGACAGGCTACGGATACGCAGTATTTT.

The V call is TRBV28, the J call TRBJ2-3, with TRBD1 matching over 7 bases. Germline loops: CDR1 MDHEN, CDR2 SYDVKM. J gave up 5 bases and V 5 bases, and 7 bases lay outside the gene matches. The CDR3 contains 14 residues. The CDR3 nucleotides read TGTGCCAGCAGTACCCGACAGGGCATAGATACGCAGTATTTT. Residues: CASSTRQGIDTQYF.

This rearrangement joins TRBV25-1 to TRBJ2-5, with 7 bases fitting TRBD1. This CDR3 is built from 15 residues. Germline CDR1 and CDR2: MGHDK and SYGVNS. With 10 bases clipped from V and 0 bases from J, the junction kept 11 bases outside the gene matches. The CDR3 nucleotides are TGTGCCAACCCGGTCTGGCAGGGGGACCAAGAGACCCAGTACTTC. As protein: CANPVWQGDQETQYF.

The V call is TRBV6-1, the J call TRBJ2-6; 8 nucleotides align to TRBD1. The CDR3 is 15 residues long. J gave up 4 bases and V 6 bases, and 5 bases lay outside the gene matches. Germline-derived CDR1 and CDR2 are MNHNS and SASEGT. CDR3 nucleotides: TGTGCCAGCAGAACAGGGGGTTCAGGGGCCAACGTCCTGACTTTC. Amino acid sequence: CASRTGGSGANVLTF.

The chain uses TRBV30 and TRBJ1-1, with D perhaps matching TRBD1 (6 bases). The CDR3 is 13 residues long. Germline V lookup: CDR1 GTSNPN, CDR2 SVGIG (reference sequence). Deletions cut 8 bases from V and 1 base from J, with 14 bases between. Here the CDR3 reads CARTTGANTEAFF. The CDR3, as DNA: TGTGCCAGAACGACAGGAGCGAACACTGAAGCTTTCTTT.

This chain links TRBV18 with TRBJ2-1; TRBD2 matches at 7 bases. This CDR3 comprises 17 residues. CDR1 and CDR2 from the germline V gene are KGHSH and LQKENI. V was pared by 0 bases and J by 6 bases, with 11 bases of the junction left unmatched. CDR3 protein: CASSPPGGSVVSNEQFF. CDR3 nucleotides: TGTGCCAGCTCACCACCGGGGGGGTCGGTAGTCTCCAATGAGCAGTTCTTC. The full variable domain, completed using reference TRBV18 and TRBJ2-1, is NAGVMQNPRHLVRRRGQEARLRCSPMKGHSHVYWYRQLPEEGLKFMVYLQKENIIDESGMPKERFSAEFPKEGPSILRIQQVVRGDSAAYFCASSPPGGSVVSNEQFFGPGTRLTVL.

The V call is TRBV11-1, the J call TRBJ1-1; D gene unclear. The CDR3 has 13 residues. The V end lost 5 bases, the J end lost 5 bases, and 12 bases lay between the germline ends. Germline CDR1 is SGHAT and CDR2 is FQDESV (reference sequence). CDR3 in DNA: TGTGCCAGCAGCCCATTCGAGGTGACTGAAGCTTTCTTT. This translates into CASSPFEVTEAFF.

V is TRBV11-3 and J is TRBJ2-3; possible D gene TRBD2, 7 bases. CDR3 length equals 15 residues. Germline CDR1 reads SGHNT; CDR2 reads YENEEA. Trimming pared 5 bases from V and 4 bases from J, leaving 16 bases between. The CDR3 bases are TGTGCCAGCAGCAAATGGGGGGGGCAGTCAGATACGCAGTATTTT. It encodes CASSKWGGQSDTQYF.

This clone was observed a few times. This sequence joins TRBV6-6 and TRBJ1-5, with D possibly matching TRBD1 (6 bases). This CDR3 contains 15 residues. CDR1 is MNHNY, CDR2 SVGAGI, per germline (reference sequence). V lost 5 bases to trimming and J lost 6 bases, with 17 bases between them. The CDR3 region is CASSRQETRSQPQHF. The CDR3 DNA sequence: TGTGCCAGCAGTCGACAGGAAACTCGCAGTCAGCCCCAGCATTTT.

The CDR3 spells CASSHRDFYTDTQYF. The DNA of the CDR3 is TGTGCCAGCAGTCACCGGGACTTCTACACAGATACGCAGTATTTT. This chain connects TRBV6-6 to TRBJ2-3; TRBD2 might be the D (6 bases). V was cut by 5 bases and J by 2 bases, with 14 bases left in between. The CDR3 is 15 amino acids. Germline CDR1 and CDR2: MNHNY and SVGAGI (reference sequence).

The table lists this clone with a few counts. V is TRBV7-3 and J is TRBJ2-2; D is uncertain. V lost 4 bases and J lost 1, with 4 bases in between. The CDR3 runs 13 residues. Germline CDR1 is SGHTA and CDR2 is FQGTGA. The CDR3, as DNA: TGTGCCAGCAGCTACGGGAACACCGGGGAGCTGTTTTTT. Its translation is CASSYGNTGELFF.

The chain combines TRBV5-8 with TRBJ1-1, with TRBD1 identical over 8 bases. The CDR3 contains 13 residues. Germline V gene data show CDR1 as SGHTS and CDR2 as YDEGEE. Unmatched junction bases numbered 2, after V lost 7 bases and J lost 0 bases. CDR3 nucleotide sequence: TGTGCCAGCCAGGGGGCAATGAACACTGAAGCTTTCTTT. Amino acid sequence: CASQGAMNTEAFF.

In its sample, this clone was seen once. As DNA, the CDR3 is TGCGCCAGCAGCTTGTTGGGGGGGTCATCCTACGAGCAGTACTTC. It translates to CASSLLGGSSYEQYF. The chain has TRBV5-1 and TRBJ2-5, with 7 positions matching TRBD2. The J call may be incorrect, as the DNA end agrees better with TRBJ2-7. There are 15 residues in the CDR3. Germline loops: CDR1 SGHRS, CDR2 YFSETQ.

The chain joins TRBV5-1 to TRBJ2-5; 10 bases are a match to TRBD2. The V and J ends lost 0 bases and 3 bases, in that order; junction bases with no gene match: 11. The CDR3 loop spans 18 amino acids. CDR1 is SGHRS and CDR2 is YFSETQ in the germline V gene. The CDR3 sequence is CASSLAPSGRGREETQYF. In nucleotides, the CDR3 is TGCGCCAGCAGCTTGGCCCCTAGCGGGAGAGGGAGGGAAGAGACCCAGTACTTC. Filled out from reference TRBV5-1 and TRBJ2-5, the complete variable domain reads KAGVTQTPRYLIKTRGQQVTLSCSPISGHRSVSWYQQTPGQGLQFLFEYFSETQRNKGNFPGRFSGRQFSNSRSEMNVSTLELGDSALYLCASSLAPSGRGREETQYFGPGTRLLVL.

J is TRBJ1-6 and V is TRBV28; D is perhaps TRBD1 (5 bases). This CDR3 region has 17 residues. From germline, CDR1 is MDHEN and CDR2 SYDVKM. V gave up 3 bases and J gave up 7 bases, with 19 bases separating them. CDR3 sequence reads: CASSFSLSRGDNSPLHF. CDR3 bases: TGTGCCAGCAGTTTCAGCCTCTCCCGGGGGGACAATTCACCCCTCCACTTT.

The rearrangement links TRBV28 to TRBJ2-5; the D is unclear. The CDR3 consists of 12 residues. V gave up 1 base and J gave up 7 bases, with 7 bases separating them. Germline CDR1 and CDR2: MDHEN and SYDVKM. In DNA, the CDR3 is TGTGCCAGCAGTTTATTCCCGGGGACCCAGTACTTC. Translated, it gives CASSLFPGTQYF. Looking up the rest from reference TRBV28 and TRBJ2-5 gives the full variable domain: DVKVTQSSRYLVKRTGEKVFLECVQDMDHENMFWYRQDPGLGLRLIYFSYDVKMKEKGDIPEGYSVSREKKERFSLILESASTNQTSMYLCASSLFPGTQYFGPGTRLLVL.

This chain joins TRBV7-2 and TRBJ2-1, with D possibly TRBD2 on 5 matching bases. There are 11 residues in the CDR3. V was trimmed by 4 bases and J by 9 bases, leaving 7 bases between them. Germline CDR1 SGHTA, CDR2 FQGNSA. The CDR3 DNA sequence: TGTGCCAGCAGCTCTCGGGGTGAGCAGTTCTTC. Amino acids: CASSSRGEQFF.

This chain uses TRBV7-8 with TRBJ1-5; 8 bases are shared with TRBD1. The trim removed 3 bases at V and 0 bases at J, leaving 1 base unmatched. The CDR3 spans 15 residues. Germline V lookup: CDR1 SGHVS, CDR2 FQNEAQ. CDR3 nucleotide sequence: TGTGCCAGCAGCTTCGACAGGGGTAGCAATCAGCCCCAGCATTTT. It encodes CASSFDRGSNQPQHF.

V usage is TRBV29-1 and J usage is TRBJ2-7; D gene ambiguous. CDR3 length: 11 amino acids. CDR1 SQVTM and CDR2 ANQGSEA come from the germline V gene. V dropped 7 bases and J dropped 4 bases, with 11 bases sitting between them. This CDR3 is CSARYSYEQYF. The DNA for the CDR3 is TGCAGCGCGCGATACTCATACGAGCAGTACTTC.

This chain uses TRBV11-2 with TRBJ2-5; the match to TRBD2 covers 12 bases. The germline V gene encodes CDR1 SGHAT and CDR2 FQNNGV. V gave up 1 base and J gave up 4 bases; unmatched junction bases: 4. There are 16 residues in the CDR3. The CDR3 DNA reads TGTGCCAGCAGCTTAGGACTAGCGGGAGAGAGAGAGACCCAGTACTTC. Its translation: CASSLGLAGERETQYF.

The chain has TRBV27 and TRBJ2-7; D is perhaps TRBD2 (5 bases). Germline V CDR1 and CDR2: MNHEY, SMNVEV (reference sequence). This CDR3 region has 12 residues. V gave up 7 bases and J gave up 5 bases, with 12 bases separating them. The CDR3 loop reads CASNDPGDEQYF. For the CDR3, the DNA is TGTGCCAGCAACGACCCCGGGGACGAGCAGTACTTC.

The chain employs TRBV13 and TRBJ2-7; 10 bases fit TRBD2. Per the germline V gene, CDR1 is PRHDT and CDR2 is FYEKMQ (reference sequence). J lost 2 bases, V lost 5 bases, and 12 bases had no gene match. The CDR3 is made up of 17 amino acids. The CDR3: CASSEQIAGGTTYEQYF. For the CDR3, the DNA is TGTGCCAGCAGCGAACAGATAGCGGGAGGTACAACCTACGAGCAGTACTTC.

The CDR3: CASTDSSTDTQYF. The CDR3 DNA reads as TGCGCCAGCACCGACTCGAGCACAGATACGCAGTATTTT. V is TRBV5-1 and J is TRBJ2-3, with D unclear. Per germline, CDR1 SGHRS and CDR2 YFSETQ. This CDR3 has 13 amino acids. V dropped 6 bases and J dropped 0 bases, with 8 bases sitting between them.

The V call is TRBV28, the J call TRBJ1-2; TRBD1 agrees at 7 bases. Germline V gene sequence: CDR1 MDHEN, CDR2 SYDVKM. With 2 bases clipped from V and 4 bases from J, the junction kept 4 bases outside the gene matches. CDR3 length: 14 residues. CDR3 sequence reads: CASSLGGQSYGYTF. CDR3 sequence (DNA): TGTGCCAGCAGTTTAGGGGGACAGAGCTATGGCTACACCTTC.

The J gene is TRBJ2-5, the V gene TRBV11-2; possibly TRBD2 for D (5 bases). CDR1 SGHAT and CDR2 FQNNGV come from the germline V gene. The ends were cut back, 4 bases at V and 2 bases at J, with 8 bases in the middle. The CDR3 length is 13 residues. As DNA, the CDR3 is TGTGCCAGCAGCTCCTCGGGGCAAGAGACCCAGTACTTC. This codes for CASSSSGQETQYF.